The 4 T cell receptor beta chains given below trace back to one sample, sequenced in a study of Ad26.COV2.S vaccination and SARS-CoV-2 variants. Treatment meaning: approximately 18 received Ad26.COV2.S at low or high dose, single or two shots; roughly five received placebo; per-sample allocation not given. Specimen acquisition occurred on day 63 following the initial vaccine or placebo injection. TCRdb keeps only in-frame clones here, not all; method: immunoSEQ multiplex PCR. The table shows about 330,000 clones, with about 90% occurring only once. Sequences were derived from peripheral blood, sampled in a trial of Ad26.COV2.S vaccine versus placebo. The receptors were sampled from a person between 18 and 65 years old who received the Ad26.COV2.S COVID-19 vaccine or a placebo.

This clone is medium-sized (0.01 to 0.1%). The rearrangement links TRBV2 to TRBJ1-2, with a possible D match to TRBD1 (5 bases). The ends were cut back, 4 bases at V and 8 bases at J, with 20 bases in the middle. The CDR3 runs to 15 residues. Per the germline V gene, CDR1 is SNHLY and CDR2 is FYNNEI. The CDR3 region has the DNA TGTGCCAGCAGTGTAGCGAGGACAAGCGTATGGGGCTACACCTTC. It encodes CASSVARTSVWGYTF. Filled out from reference TRBV2 and TRBJ1-2, the complete variable domain reads EPEVTQTPSHQVTQMGQEVILRCVPISNHLYFYWYRQILGQKVEFLVSFYNNEISEKSEIFDDQFSVERPDGSNFTLKIRSTKLEDSAMYFCASSVARTSVWGYTFGSGTRLTVV.

V and J are TRBV2 and TRBJ1-4; D is unresolved. Deletions cut 8 bases from V and 8 bases from J, with 15 bases between. This CDR3 is built from 13 residues. The germline CDR1 and CDR2 sequences are SNHLY and FYNNEI. CDR3 nucleotides: TGTGCCAGCGGATCAGGTAGAGGAGAAAAACTGTTTTTT. Amino acid sequence: CASGSGRGEKLFF.

The chain joins TRBV6-6 to TRBJ1-5; D unresolved. The V gene's germline CDR1 is MNHNY and CDR2 SVGAGI (reference sequence). V was trimmed by 5 bases and J by 6 bases, leaving 8 bases between them. The CDR3 loop spans 12 amino acids. The CDR3 loop reads CASSTLRQPQHF. The CDR3 DNA is TGTGCCAGCAGTACACTGCGTCAGCCCCAGCATTTT.

The chain is built from TRBV5-3 and TRBJ2-7, with TRBD2 matching 13 bases. TRBV5-3 is reported as an ORF; its role is uncertain. V lost 4 bases to trimming and J lost 2 bases; unmatched junction nucleotides: 18. The CDR3 runs to 20 residues. This CDR3 is CARSRLLPGLAGTRPYEQYF. CDR3 nucleotides: TGTGCCAGAAGCCGTTTATTACCGGGACTAGCGGGGACGCGACCCTACGAGCAGTACTTC.